The 24 T cell receptor beta chains below were found in one sample sequenced in a study of T cells in Graves' hyperthyroidism and ophthalmopathy. What was amplified from RNA transcripts were TCR beta CDR3 regions. HTBI primers were employed in a first-round RT-PCR of the TCR CDR3. TCRdb redid the calling of the multiplex PCR reads with MiXCR, one entry per CDR3 protein. The table records 750,000 to 900,000 distinct CDR3 sequences, around 39% of them present only once. Sequencing was performed on blood. The origin of the receptors is a man in his late teens or twenties with Graves' hyperthyroidism.

There are many counts of this clonotype. The chain combines TRBV12-3 or TRBV12-4 with TRBJ1-2; no firm D call. The CDR3 has 11 amino acids. Trimming pared 6 bases from V and 5 bases from J, leaving 7 bases between. CDR3 nucleotides: TGTGCCAGCAGCTCGGGATATGGCTACACCTTC. Translated, it gives CASSSGYGYTF.

The table lists this clonotype with many counts. The chain employs TRBV10-3 and TRBJ1-2, with 7 bases lining up with TRBD1. This CDR3 has 14 residues. The germline V gene encodes CDR1 ENHRY and CDR2 SYGVKD. V was pared by 2 bases and J by 6 bases, with 6 bases of the junction left unmatched. The CDR3 coding sequence is TGTGCCATCAGTGAGGAACAGGGGATAGATGGCTACACCTTC. Translation: CAISEEQGIDGYTF.

This clonotype has a count of ten or more. The chain combines TRBV12-3 or TRBV12-4 with TRBJ1-2, with TRBD1 matching over 8 bases. The V segment lost 6 bases and the J segment 6 bases; nucleotides outside the gene matches: 12. There are 15 residues in the CDR3. CDR3 residues: CASRATGESLDGYTF. CDR3 nucleotides: TGTGCCAGCAGAGCGACAGGGGAATCTTTAGATGGCTACACCTTC.

Worth noting for this clonotype: At one boundary the junction diverges from the germline segment, which might be a read error. This chain connects TRBV7-9 to TRBJ2-5, with a weak D call TRBD1 (6 bases). The CDR3 is made up of 15 amino acids. From germline, CDR1 is SEHNR and CDR2 FQNEAQ (reference sequence). The CDR3 DNA is TGTACCAGCAGCCACAGGGTGGGGGATCGGGAGACCCAGTACTTC. Translation gives CTSSHRVGDRETQYF.

This rearrangement joins TRBV6-6 to TRBJ1-1, with D unresolved. The ends were cut back, 4 bases at V and 7 bases at J, with 13 bases in the middle. This CDR3 has 13 residues. Per germline, CDR1 MNHNY and CDR2 SVGAGI (reference sequence). The DNA of the CDR3 is TGTGCCAGCAGTTGGGAAGGGATTGGTGAAGCTTTCTTT. Translation: CASSWEGIGEAFF.

The chain uses TRBV4-3 and TRBJ1-1, with TRBD1 as a possible D gene (5 bases). Per the germline V gene, CDR1 is LGHNA and CDR2 is YSLEER. V was clipped by 1 base and J by 2 bases, with 11 bases between them. The CDR3 contains 15 residues. CDR3: CASSQGTLRNTEAFF. CDR3 nucleotides: TGCGCCAGCAGCCAAGGGACACTTAGAAACACTGAAGCTTTCTTT.

The rearrangement joins TRBV12-3 or TRBV12-4 to TRBJ1-1; 11 bases line up with TRBD1. CDR3 size: 16 residues. V lost 3 bases and J lost 0; bases outside the gene matches: 3. CDR3 nucleotides: TGTGCCAGCAGTTTCGGGACAGGGGGTATGAACACTGAAGCTTTCTTT. Translation gives CASSFGTGGMNTEAFF.

This chain connects TRBV20-1 to TRBJ1-1, with D unresolved. The germline V gene encodes CDR1 DFQATT and CDR2 SNEGSKA (reference sequence). The CDR3 is 12 amino acids. Trimming removed 3 bases at V and 1 base at J, with 6 bases between. The CDR3 nucleotides are TGCAGTGCTAGTGAGGGGAACACTGAAGCTTTCTTT. Amino acids: CSASEGNTEAFF.

This clonotype was found once. The chain couples TRBV5-1 to TRBJ2-7; possibly TRBD2 for D (6 bases). V gave up 4 bases and J gave up 9 bases, with 11 bases separating them. This CDR3 has 11 amino acids. The germline gives CDR1 SGHRS, CDR2 YFSETQ. The CDR3 spells CASSGAEGQYF. For the CDR3, the DNA is TGCGCCAGCAGCGGGGCGGAGGGGCAGTACTTC.

This clonotype was detected once. The chain is built from TRBV4-3 and TRBJ2-7; 12 nucleotides line up with TRBD2. Germline V gives CDR1 LGHNA, CDR2 YSLEER. V lost 3 bases, J lost 3 bases, and 6 bases stayed unmatched. The CDR3 runs 16 residues. Written as DNA, the CDR3 is TGCGCCAGCAGCCAGCTAGCGGGAGGGCCTAACTACGAGCAGTACTTC. Translated: CASSQLAGGPNYEQYF.

This clonotype was detected only a few times. The chain has TRBV9 and TRBJ1-6, with D possibly matching TRBD1 (5 bases). The CDR3 sequence is 15 residues long. V was pared by 3 bases and J by 2 bases, with 9 bases between. Germline CDR1 reads SGDLS; CDR2 reads YYNGEE. The CDR3 sequence is CASSDGGTYNSPLHF. In nucleotides, the CDR3 is TGTGCCAGCAGCGATGGGGGGACCTATAATTCACCCCTCCACTTT. The full variable domain, in which reference TRBV9 and TRBJ1-6 provide the parts outside the CDR3, is DSGVTQTPKHLITATGQRVTLRCSPRSGDLSVYWYQQSLDQGLQFLIQYYNGEERAKGNILERFSAQQFPDLHSELNLSSLELGDSALYFCASSDGGTYNSPLHFGNGTRLTVT.

This clonotype was detected a few times. V usage is TRBV6-6 and J usage is TRBJ1-5, with D hard to call. The V end was cut by 6 bases, the J end by 7 bases, with 13 bases between. The length of the CDR3 is 13 residues. Germline V gene lookup returns CDR1 MNHNY and CDR2 SVGAGI (reference sequence). CDR3 in DNA: TGTGCCAGCAGCCATGGGGTTGAACAGCCCCAGCATTTT. Its translation: CASSHGVEQPQHF.

This clonotype was found many times. This chain connects TRBV6-5 to TRBJ2-2, with unresolved D. Trimming removed 5 bases from V and 6 bases from J, with 10 bases in between. The germline CDR1 and CDR2 sequences are MNHEY and SVGAGI. There are 13 residues in the CDR3. The CDR3 protein is CASSEVGSGELFF. The DNA for the CDR3 is TGTGCCAGCAGTGAAGTAGGCTCCGGGGAGCTGTTTTTT.

V usage is TRBV6-6 and J usage is TRBJ1-5; D gene uncertain. The germline V gene has CDR1 MNHNY and CDR2 SVGAGI (reference sequence). Trimming stripped 4 bases from V and 2 bases from J, with 3 bases between. The CDR3 covers 12 residues. CDR3 loop: CASSWRNQPQHF. CDR3 sequence (DNA): TGTGCCAGCAGTTGGCGCAATCAGCCCCAGCATTTT.

To note about this clonotype: This may be a read error, as it is one base from a much larger clone. V gene TRBV7-2 combines with J gene TRBJ2-7; TRBD1 matches 8 bases. CDR3 length: 13 residues. Germline values: CDR1 SGHTA, CDR2 FQGNSA. Trimming removed 5 bases from V and 9 bases from J; junction bases left unmatched: 9. Here the CDR3 reads CASSLGTGLGQYF. The CDR3, as DNA: TGTGCCAGCAGCCTCGGGACAGGACTGGGGCAGTACTTC.

This clonotype was counted ten times or more. The V call is TRBV19, the J call TRBJ1-1; maybe TRBD1 (6 bases). From germline, CDR1 is LNHDA and CDR2 SQIVND (reference sequence). V dropped 4 bases and J dropped 0 bases, with 12 bases sitting between them. The CDR3 loop spans 15 amino acids. The CDR3 region is CASSKGTSMNTEAFF. CDR3 nucleotides: TGTGCCAGTAGTAAAGGGACATCAATGAACACTGAAGCTTTCTTT.

The chain couples TRBV2 to TRBJ1-2, with D uncertain. Trimming cost V 11 bases and J 8 bases, with 12 bases left between them. CDR3 length equals 10 residues. Germline CDR1 is SNHLY and CDR2 is FYNNEI. DNA of the CDR3: TGTGCCCATTCGGGGAGGGGCTACACCTTC. Its protein product is CAHSGRGYTF.

This clonotype was counted a few times. The chain uses TRBV2 and TRBJ2-5; TRBD2 might be the D (5 bases). This CDR3 has 12 amino acids. V was pared by 6 bases and J by 4 bases, with 9 bases between. CDR1 is SNHLY, CDR2 FYNNEI, per germline. CDR3: CASSHRGETQYF. The CDR3 DNA is TGTGCCAGCAGCCATCGGGGAGAGACCCAGTACTTC.

This clonotype was detected only a few times. This sequence joins TRBV6-5 and TRBJ2-7; possibly TRBD2 for D (5 bases). Trimming removed 5 bases at V and 3 bases at J, with 20 bases between. Germline V gene data show CDR1 as MNHEY and CDR2 as SVGAGI. The CDR3 totals 16 residues. The CDR3 loop is CASSEAPGILGYEQYF. The CDR3 bases are TGTGCCAGCAGTGAAGCGCCGGGGATCCTGGGCTACGAGCAGTACTTC.

This clonotype was counted ten times or more. V and J are TRBV7-8 and TRBJ1-5; D is unresolved. Germline V lookup: CDR1 SGHVS, CDR2 FQNEAQ. The germline V and J ends were trimmed by 5 bases and 3 bases, with 5 bases remaining between them. The CDR3 is 12 amino acids. The CDR3 coding sequence is TGTGCCAGCAGCCACAACAATCAGCCCCAGCATTTT. Amino acid sequence: CASSHNNQPQHF.

As to this clonotype: It may be a read error: a sequence one base away is much more abundant. This chain connects TRBV10-3 to TRBJ1-6, with D perhaps TRBD1 (5 bases). CDR3 size: 15 residues. Per the germline V gene, CDR1 is ENHRY and CDR2 is SYGVKD. Trimming stripped 5 bases from V and 7 bases from J, with 15 bases between. The CDR3, as DNA: TGTGCCATCAGTCGCAAGGCAGGGAGCAATTCACCCCTCCACTTT. Translated: CAISRKAGSNSPLHF.

The gene calls are TRBV19 and TRBJ1-1; D unclear. Trimming cost V 5 bases and J 0 bases, with 13 bases left between them. The CDR3 has 15 amino acids. Germline V CDR1 and CDR2: LNHDA, SQIVND (reference sequence). CDR3 amino acids: CASSPYSGMNTEAFF. Here the CDR3 DNA reads TGTGCCAGTAGTCCCTATTCGGGGATGAACACTGAAGCTTTCTTT.

The rearrangement joins TRBV5-1 to TRBJ2-2; 7 nucleotides match TRBD1. Per the germline V gene, CDR1 is SGHRS and CDR2 is YFSETQ. The junction had 9 bases not matched to a gene; V was cut back by 4 bases and J by 3 bases. The CDR3 length is 16 residues. The CDR3 DNA is TGCGCCAGCAGCACGGACGGACAGGTCGACACCGGGGAGCTGTTTTTT. Protein: CASSTDGQVDTGELFF. Based on the CDR3 plus reference TRBV5-1 and TRBJ2-2, the full variable domain is KAGVTQTPRYLIKTRGQQVTLSCSPISGHRSVSWYQQTPGQGLQFLFEYFSETQRNKGNFPGRFSGRQFSNSRSEMNVSTLELGDSALYLCASSTDGQVDTGELFFGEGSRLTVL.

This CDR3 reads CATSRERDRQETQYF. The DNA for the CDR3 is TGTGCCACCAGCAGAGAACGGGACAGACAAGAGACCCAGTACTTC. The V and J genes are TRBV15 and TRBJ2-5; 7 positions agree with TRBD1. This CDR3 has 15 amino acids. V gave up 0 bases and J gave up 2 bases; unmatched junction bases: 3. Germline V lookup: CDR1 LNHNV, CDR2 YYDKDF (reference sequence).